Listed here are 27 T cell receptor beta chains from one sample, sequenced in a study of regulatory T cells in long-lasting Graves disease. To make TCR beta libraries, researchers used iRepertoire HTBI primers and Arm-PCR of CDR3 regions. TCRdb passed the multiplex PCR reads through MiXCR, listing each CDR3 protein once. Among around 320,000 distinct CDR3 sequences listed, over 15% were seen once. Time point: newly diagnosed GD, antithyroid drugs for less than 3 months. PBMC RNA was the source of the TCR library. These data were likewise used in another study, on T cells in Graves' hyperthyroidism and ophthalmopathy.

This specimen consisted of peripheral blood mononuclear cells (PBMCs), obtained at new diagnosis, from a patient treated with antithyroid drugs. These receptors all come from a man aged 35 to 55 with Graves disease.

The chain links TRBV5-6 to TRBJ2-5; 7 bases agree with TRBD1. CDR1 is SGHDT and CDR2 is YYEEEE in the germline V gene. The CDR3 runs 15 residues. With 0 bases clipped from V and 4 bases from J, the junction kept 6 bases outside the gene matches. CDR3 DNA sequence: TGTGCCAGCAGCTTGGTAGGCAGGGGGTCAGAGACCCAGTACTTC. Residues: CASSLVGRGSETQYF.

This clonotype was observed at least ten times. This chain connects TRBV18 to TRBJ2-1; D might be TRBD2 (5 bases). Germline V lookup: CDR1 KGHSH, CDR2 LQKENI. V lost 6 bases and J 8 bases, leaving 20 bases between the germline ends. There are 15 residues in the CDR3. Here the CDR3 DNA reads TGTGCCAGCTCTCCCTCCGGCGGGTTGCGAGATGAGCAGTTCTTC. Translating gives CASSPSGGLRDEQFF.

This clonotype was counted ten times or more. This sequence joins TRBV30 and TRBJ2-3; D might be TRBD1 (5 bases). The germline CDR1 and CDR2 sequences are GTSNPN and SVGIG (reference sequence). The CDR3 spans 14 residues. The V end lost 3 bases, the J end lost 2 bases, and 12 bases lay between the germline ends. The DNA of the CDR3 is TGTGCCTGGAGGCCCCAGGGCTTCACAGATACGCAGTATTTT. This codes for CAWRPQGFTDTQYF.

There are many counts of this clonotype. J is TRBJ2-1 and V is TRBV5-1, with 14 bases that match TRBD2. Germline assignment: CDR1 SGHRS and CDR2 YFSETQ. The CDR3 extends over 15 amino acids. The trim removed 5 bases at V and 7 bases at J, leaving 5 bases unmatched. The CDR3 sequence: CASRGGLAGANEQFF. Written as DNA, the CDR3 is TGCGCCAGCAGGGGGGGACTAGCGGGGGCAAATGAGCAGTTCTTC.

The table lists this clonotype with many counts. The chain uses TRBV28 and TRBJ2-1, with 7 bases aligning to TRBD1. Germline trimming cut 6 bases from V and 6 bases from J; bases unmatched to any gene: 8. Germline assignment: CDR1 MDHEN and CDR2 SYDVKM. This CDR3 has 14 amino acids. CDR3 in amino acids: CASRSPGQSNEQFF. The CDR3 DNA is TGTGCCAGCAGATCACCGGGACAGAGCAATGAGCAGTTCTTC.

This rearrangement joins TRBV3-2 to TRBJ2-5; TRBD1, the table's D call, was not compared with the DNA. TRBV3-2 is classified as a pseudogene. The length of the CDR3 is 18 residues. The CDR3 region is CASSQMRGGFYDPETQYF. CDR3 nucleotides: TGTGCCAGCAGCCAAATGAGGGGGGGATTTTACGATCCGGAGACCCAGTACTTC.

This rearrangement joins TRBV6-2 or TRBV6-3 to TRBJ2-7; D call uncertain. Trimming removed 6 bases at V and 6 bases at J, with 12 bases between. The CDR3 sequence is 12 residues long. Germline values: CDR1 MNHEY, CDR2 SVGEGT. The CDR3, as DNA: TGTGCCAGCAGGGACCCAACCTGCGAGCAGTACTTC. As protein: CASRDPTCEQYF.

With respect to this clonotype: Since a far larger clone is one base different, this is likely a read error. V usage is TRBV27 and J usage is TRBJ2-5; D is ambiguous. The J call may not be correct, given that the DNA end is closer to TRBJ2-1. The germline CDR1 and CDR2 sequences are MNHEY and SMNVEV (reference sequence). The CDR3 is 14 amino acids. This CDR3 is CASSLLGRSDEQFF. For the CDR3, the DNA is TGTGCCAGCAGTTTATTGGGCAGATCAGATGAGCAGTTCTTC.

The V and J genes are TRBV6-2 or TRBV6-3 and TRBJ2-3; maybe TRBD2 (5 bases). The CDR3 covers 16 residues. Germline lookup yields CDR1 MNHEY and CDR2 SVGEGT. Between the trimmed V and J ends, which lost 2 bases and 2 bases, there was a span of 14 bases. This chain's CDR3 is CASSYTLDSYTDTQYF. CDR3 coding DNA: TGTGCCAGCAGTTACACCCTGGACTCCTACACAGATACGCAGTATTTT.

This clonotype was detected a few times. CDR3 residues: CASSRGLAGGETQYF. CDR3 bases: TGTGCCAGCAGCAGGGGACTAGCGGGGGGAGAGACCCAGTACTTC. This chain links TRBV5-5 with TRBJ2-5; 15 bases agree with TRBD2. Looked up from germline, CDR1 is SGHKS and CDR2 is YYEKEE (reference sequence). This CDR3 comprises 15 residues. V lost 4 bases, J lost 4 bases, and 2 bases stayed unmatched.

V is TRBV7-9 and J is TRBJ1-4; 7 nucleotides agree with TRBD1. Germline V gene data show CDR1 as SEHNR and CDR2 as FQNEAQ (reference sequence). After removal of 2 bases from V and 6 bases from J, the junction contained 12 bases not matched to a gene. This CDR3 region has 17 residues. This chain's CDR3 is CASSLFPHRGRDEKLFF. In DNA form, the CDR3 reads TGTGCCAGCAGCTTATTCCCCCACAGGGGCCGGGATGAAAAACTGTTTTTT.

V usage is TRBV5-8 and J usage is TRBJ1-1; D is possibly TRBD1 (6 bases). The CDR3 has 12 residues. Trimming left V 1 base short and J 11 bases short, with 12 bases between. CDR1 and CDR2 (germline): SGHTS, YDEGEE. CDR3 sequence (DNA): TGTGCCAGCAGCTTGATTTACAGGGCTGCTTTCTTT. Translation gives CASSLIYRAAFF.

This rearrangement joins TRBV28 to TRBJ2-7; 8 positions agree with TRBD1. CDR1 is MDHEN and CDR2 is SYDVKM in the germline V gene. J was trimmed by 6 bases and V by 3 bases; bases with no gene match: 16. This CDR3 is 17 amino acids long. The CDR3 reads CASSFSLGQGPYGEQYF. CDR3 nucleotides: TGTGCCAGCAGTTTCTCCTTAGGACAGGGCCCTTACGGCGAGCAGTACTTC.

This clonotype was seen repeatedly, ten times or more. The rearrangement uses TRBV20-1 and TRBJ2-4; D might be TRBD2 (6 bases). CDR3 length: 14 amino acids. The germline gives CDR1 DFQATT, CDR2 SNEGSKA (reference sequence). V was clipped by 3 bases and J by 1 base, with 10 bases between them. The CDR3 DNA reads TGCAGTGCTAGGCCTGGGGGGGCCAAAAACATTCAGTACTTC. This translates into CSARPGGAKNIQYF.

This clonotype showed up many times. The V and J genes are TRBV7-2 and TRBJ1-5; no reliable D call. Per the germline V gene, CDR1 is SGHTA and CDR2 is FQGNSA. The CDR3 has 15 residues. The ends were cut back, 3 bases at V and 4 bases at J, with 13 bases in the middle. This CDR3 reads CASSFRIGWNQPQHF. The CDR3 DNA reads as TGTGCCAGCAGCTTTAGAATTGGTTGGAATCAGCCCCAGCATTTT.

There are a few counts of this clonotype. The gene calls are TRBV24-1 and TRBJ2-3; 7 bases agree with TRBD2. Per the germline V gene, CDR1 is KGHDR and CDR2 is SFDVKD. The junction had 4 bases not matched to a gene; V was cut back by 1 base and J by 1 base. The CDR3 runs 16 residues. Here the CDR3 reads CATSDLGLAGTDTQYF. As DNA, the CDR3 is TGTGCCACCAGTGATTTAGGCCTAGCGGGCACAGATACGCAGTATTTT.

This clonotype appeared many times. The chain couples TRBV11-3 to TRBJ1-5, with D perhaps TRBD1 (5 bases). The germline V and J ends were trimmed by 0 bases and 6 bases, with 9 bases remaining between them. This CDR3 contains 14 residues. Germline V gene data show CDR1 as SGHNT and CDR2 as YENEEA. CDR3: CASSLEGRGQPQHF. CDR3 in DNA: TGTGCCAGCAGCTTAGAGGGGCGCGGTCAGCCCCAGCATTTT.

This clonotype came up many times. The chain links TRBV2 to TRBJ2-1; D might be TRBD1 (6 bases). The ends were cut back, 4 bases at V and 6 bases at J, with 10 bases in the middle. In germline, CDR1 is SNHLY, CDR2 FYNNEI. The CDR3 totals 13 residues. The CDR3 here is CASSVTGGNEQFF. The DNA of the CDR3 is TGTGCCAGCAGTGTGACAGGAGGCAATGAGCAGTTCTTC. Using reference TRBV2 and TRBJ2-1 for the parts outside the CDR3, the full variable domain is EPEVTQTPSHQVTQMGQEVILRCVPISNHLYFYWYRQILGQKVEFLVSFYNNEISEKSEIFDDQFSVERPDGSNFTLKIRSTKLEDSAMYFCASSVTGGNEQFFGPGTRLTVL.

This clonotype was observed many times. The rearrangement links TRBV4-2 to TRBJ2-7; D is unclear. Germline V gives CDR1 LGHNA, CDR2 YNFKEQ. This CDR3 region has 15 residues. Trimming pared 2 bases from V and 0 bases from J, leaving 11 bases between. The CDR3 region has the DNA TGTGCCAGCAGCCAATTTAGGACGAGCTCCTACGAGCAGTACTTC. It specifies CASSQFRTSSYEQYF.

This clonotype was observed many times. The rearrangement links TRBV2 to TRBJ1-3; D not resolved. The V gene's germline CDR1 is SNHLY and CDR2 FYNNEI. The CDR3 is made up of 12 amino acids. Trimming cost V 7 bases and J 2 bases, with 6 bases left between them. The CDR3 protein is CASNPAGNTIYF. CDR3 sequence (DNA): TGTGCCAGCAATCCAGCTGGAAACACCATATATTTT.

There are many counts of this clonotype. The CDR3 reads CASSLGPGLQTDTQYF. In DNA, the CDR3 is TGTGCCAGCAGCTTGGGACCGGGACTCCAAACGGATACGCAGTATTTT. The chain employs TRBV5-6 and TRBJ2-3, with D possibly being TRBD2 (6 bases). Germline lookup yields CDR1 SGHDT and CDR2 YYEEEE. The CDR3 is 16 amino acids. V shed 0 bases and J shed 6 bases, with 17 bases lying between them.

This clonotype was seen at least ten times. The chain recombines TRBV13 with TRBJ2-7, with 9 bases aligning to TRBD1. The junction had 12 bases not matched to a gene; V was cut back by 6 bases and J by 3 bases. The CDR3 consists of 16 residues. The V gene's germline CDR1 is PRHDT and CDR2 FYEKMQ (reference sequence). CDR3 protein: CASRRRGTGRIYEQYF. CDR3 sequence (DNA): TGTGCCAGCAGGAGACGAGGGACAGGGCGGATCTACGAGCAGTACTTC.

This clonotype was seen ten or more times. The chain joins TRBV7-2 to TRBJ2-7; 8 positions match TRBD2. The CDR3 contains 12 residues. The germline V gene encodes CDR1 SGHTA and CDR2 FQGNSA. V trimming: 5 bases; J trimming: 6 bases; junction bases outside the gene matches: 3. The CDR3 region has the DNA TGTGCCAGCAGCGGACTAGCCGGCGAGCAGTACTTC. Protein product: CASSGLAGEQYF.

Of note for this clonotype: One base separates it from a far larger clone, so it is likely a read error. The rearrangement uses TRBV11-2 and TRBJ2-7; D remains unclear. Germline assignment: CDR1 SGHAT and CDR2 FQNNGV. V lost 5 bases, J lost 7 bases, and 21 bases lay in between. This CDR3 contains 15 residues. The CDR3 DNA is TGTGCCAGCAGCCATCCGGGCAGAGTGTTTGGGGAGCAGTACTTC. As protein: CASSHPGRVFGEQYF.

This sequence joins TRBV10-1 and TRBJ1-1, with TRBD1 identical over 9 bases. The CDR3 covers 14 residues. Germline CDR1 reads WNHNN; CDR2 reads SYGVQD (reference sequence). V trimming: 5 bases; J trimming: 7 bases; junction bases outside the gene matches: 8. DNA for the CDR3: TGCGCCAGCAGTTTACAGGGGGCGCTTAGTGAAGCTTTCTTT. It codes for CASSLQGALSEAFF.

This clonotype was picked up many times. This chain links TRBV2 with TRBJ1-5; no reliable D call. The ends were cut back, 5 bases at V and 3 bases at J, with 8 bases in the middle. Germline CDR1 is SNHLY and CDR2 is FYNNEI. The CDR3 contains 13 residues. As DNA, the CDR3 is TGTGCCAGCAGTAAGGACGCCAATCAGCCCCAGCATTTT. Protein sequence: CASSKDANQPQHF.

V is TRBV15 and J is TRBJ2-7, with TRBD1 identical over 9 bases. The germline V gene encodes CDR1 LNHNV and CDR2 YYDKDF (reference sequence). J lost 1 base, V lost 5 bases, and 6 bases had no gene match. The CDR3 spans 15 residues. CDR3 region: CATSYRDRVSYEQYF. CDR3 nucleotide sequence: TGTGCCACCAGCTACCGGGACAGGGTTTCCTACGAGCAGTACTTC.